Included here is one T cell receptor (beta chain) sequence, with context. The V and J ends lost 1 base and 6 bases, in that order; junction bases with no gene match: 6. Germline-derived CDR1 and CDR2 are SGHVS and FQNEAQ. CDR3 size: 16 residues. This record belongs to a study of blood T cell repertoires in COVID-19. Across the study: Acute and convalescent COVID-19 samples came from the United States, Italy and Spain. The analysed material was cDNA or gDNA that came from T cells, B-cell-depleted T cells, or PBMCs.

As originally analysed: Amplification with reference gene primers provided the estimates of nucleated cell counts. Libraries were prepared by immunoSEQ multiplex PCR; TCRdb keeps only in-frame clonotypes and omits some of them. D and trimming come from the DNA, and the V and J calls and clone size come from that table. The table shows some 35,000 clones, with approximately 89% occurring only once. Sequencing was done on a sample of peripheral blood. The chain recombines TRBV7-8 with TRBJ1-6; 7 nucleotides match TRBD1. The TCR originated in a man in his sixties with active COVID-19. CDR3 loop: CASSLGGGAANSPLHF. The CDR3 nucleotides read TGTGCCAGCAGCTTAGGAGGGGGCGCCGCTAATTCACCCCTCCACTTT.